A single T cell receptor (beta chain) is shown here with its context. No antigen is known for it. The data belong to a study of shared clonotypes between healthy human individuals. The CDR3 consists of 16 residues. Germline trimming cut 4 bases from V and 2 bases from J; bases unmatched to any gene: 7. Germline V gene sequence: CDR1 SGHNT, CDR2 YYREEE (reference sequence). Study-wide points: A generally larger estimated richness was seen in naive subsets than in memory subsets. Since donors were few, the genetic and exposure-history diversity represented was limited.

The data were produced by immunoSEQ multiplex PCR, yet TCRdb's version contains in-frame clones alone and is incomplete. The data contain fewer than 3 million clones, 85% to 95% of them singletons. The sample comprised naive CD4+ T cells from PBMCs. Indicated subset: CD45RA+ positively selected. This chain connects TRBV5-4 to TRBJ2-2; 8 nucleotides line up with TRBD2. The receptor's source is a man younger than 35 in good health. Some clones in this sample may be carry-over from other donors' samples. CDR3 protein: CASSPEVAGNTGELFF. The CDR3 DNA reads as TGTGCCAGCAGCCCCGAGGTAGCGGGAAACACCGGGGAGCTGTTTTTT.